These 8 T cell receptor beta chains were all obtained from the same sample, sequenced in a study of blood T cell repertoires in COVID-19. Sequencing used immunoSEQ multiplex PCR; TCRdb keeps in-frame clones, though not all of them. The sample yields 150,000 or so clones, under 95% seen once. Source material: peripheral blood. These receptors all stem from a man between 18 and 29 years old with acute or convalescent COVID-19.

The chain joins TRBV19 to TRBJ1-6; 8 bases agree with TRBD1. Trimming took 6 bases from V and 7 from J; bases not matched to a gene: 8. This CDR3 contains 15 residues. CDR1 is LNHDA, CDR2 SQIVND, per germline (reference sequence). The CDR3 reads CASRRNRGDNSPLHF. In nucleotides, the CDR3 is TGTGCCAGTAGACGAAACAGGGGGGACAATTCACCCCTCCACTTT.

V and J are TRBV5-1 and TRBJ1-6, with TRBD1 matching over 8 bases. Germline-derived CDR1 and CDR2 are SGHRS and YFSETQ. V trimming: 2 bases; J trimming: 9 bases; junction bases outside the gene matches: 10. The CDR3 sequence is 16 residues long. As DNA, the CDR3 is TGCGCCAGCAGCTTTCGCTTACAGGGGGTCGTTTCACCCCTCCACTTT. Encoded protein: CASSFRLQGVVSPLHF.

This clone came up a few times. CDR3 nucleotides: TGTGCCAGCAGCTTAGATCTCCCGTTCGAGCAGTACTTC. Its translation: CASSLDLPFEQYF. The chain has TRBV11-2 and TRBJ2-7, with no clear D. Trimming took off 0 bases at V and 6 bases at J, with 9 bases between the two ends. This CDR3 comprises 13 residues. In germline, CDR1 is SGHAT, CDR2 FQNNGV.

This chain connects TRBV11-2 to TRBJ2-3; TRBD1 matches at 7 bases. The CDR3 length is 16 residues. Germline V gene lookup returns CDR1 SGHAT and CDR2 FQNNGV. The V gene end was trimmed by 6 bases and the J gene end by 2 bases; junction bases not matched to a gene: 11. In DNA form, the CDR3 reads TGTGCCAGCAGACCCGGCAGGGGGTATGACACAGATACGCAGTATTTT. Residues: CASRPGRGYDTDTQYF.

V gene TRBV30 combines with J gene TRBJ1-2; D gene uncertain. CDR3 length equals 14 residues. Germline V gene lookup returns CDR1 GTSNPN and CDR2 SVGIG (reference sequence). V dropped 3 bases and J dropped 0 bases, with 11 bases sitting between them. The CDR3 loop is CAWRALPSNYGYTF. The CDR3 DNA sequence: TGTGCCTGGAGAGCCTTGCCCTCTAACTATGGCTACACCTTC. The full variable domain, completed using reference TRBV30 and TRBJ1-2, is SQTIHQWPATLVQPVGSPLSLECTVEGTSNPNLYWYRQAAGRGLQLLFYSVGIGQISSEVPQNLSASRPQDRQFILSSKKLLLSDSGFYLCAWRALPSNYGYTFGSGTRLTVV.

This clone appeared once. This CDR3 reads CASSSSQGSDGYTF. The CDR3 DNA follows: TGTGCCAGTAGTTCTTCACAGGGGTCTGATGGCTACACCTTC. The rearrangement uses TRBV19 and TRBJ1-2; 7 bases fit TRBD1. CDR1 is LNHDA and CDR2 is SQIVND in the germline V gene (reference sequence). V was clipped by 5 bases and J by 6 bases; unmatched bases: 9. The CDR3 has 14 amino acids.

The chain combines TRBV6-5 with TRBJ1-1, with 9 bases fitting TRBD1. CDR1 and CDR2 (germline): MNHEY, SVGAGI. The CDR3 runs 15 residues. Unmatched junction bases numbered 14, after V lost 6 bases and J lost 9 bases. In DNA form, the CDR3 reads TGTGCCAGCAGCGCTGTGTGGGGACAGGGAGGGAAAGCTTTCTTT. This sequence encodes CASSAVWGQGGKAFF.

The CDR3 bases are TGCGCCAGCAGCCCCCAAGGGCAGGGGGATCAGCCCCAGCATTTT. Translating it yields CASSPQGQGDQPQHF. The chain has TRBV4-1 and TRBJ1-5; the match to TRBD1 covers 7 bases. Germline CDR1 and CDR2: MGHRA and YSYEKL. V lost 4 bases to trimming and J lost 5 bases; unmatched junction nucleotides: 8. The CDR3 spans 15 residues.